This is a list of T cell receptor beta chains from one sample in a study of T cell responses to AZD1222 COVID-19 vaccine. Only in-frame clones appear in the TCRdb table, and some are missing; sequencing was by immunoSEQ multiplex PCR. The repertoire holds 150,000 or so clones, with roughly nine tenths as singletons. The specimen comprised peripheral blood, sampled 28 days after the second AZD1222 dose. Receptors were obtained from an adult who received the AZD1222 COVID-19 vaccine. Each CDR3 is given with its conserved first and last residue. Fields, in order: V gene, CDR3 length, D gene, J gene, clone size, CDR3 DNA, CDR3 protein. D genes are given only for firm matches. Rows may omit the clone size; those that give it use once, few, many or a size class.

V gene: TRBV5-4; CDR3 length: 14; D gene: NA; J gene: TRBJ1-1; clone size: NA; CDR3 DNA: TGTGCCAGCAGCTTGGTAGGAAGGGGGGCTGAAGCTTTCTTT; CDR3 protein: CASSLVGRGAEAFF
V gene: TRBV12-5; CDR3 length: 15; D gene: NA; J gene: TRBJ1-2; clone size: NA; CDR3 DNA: TGTGCTAGTGGTTTGGGCCAGGTCTCTAACTATGGCTACACCTTC; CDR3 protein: CASGLGQVSNYGYTF
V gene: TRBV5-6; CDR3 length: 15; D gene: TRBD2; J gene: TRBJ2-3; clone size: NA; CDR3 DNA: TGTGCCAGCAGCCCGACTAGCGGAGTGGCAGATACGCAGTATTTT; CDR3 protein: CASSPTSGVADTQYF
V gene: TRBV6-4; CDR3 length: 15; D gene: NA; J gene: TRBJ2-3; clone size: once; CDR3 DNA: TGTGCCAGCAGTGACTCAAGGGGGACCACAGATACGCAGTATTTT; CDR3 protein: CASSDSRGTTDTQYF
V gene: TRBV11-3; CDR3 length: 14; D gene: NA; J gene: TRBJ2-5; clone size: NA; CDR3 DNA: TGTGCCAGCAGCTTAGAGCTAGCTGGAGAGACCCAGTACTTC; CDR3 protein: CASSLELAGETQYF
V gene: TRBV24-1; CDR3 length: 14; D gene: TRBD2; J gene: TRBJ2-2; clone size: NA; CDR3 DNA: TGTGCCCCGAATAGCGGGAGGGCCGCCGGGGAGCTGTTTTTT; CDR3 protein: CAPNSGRAAGELFF
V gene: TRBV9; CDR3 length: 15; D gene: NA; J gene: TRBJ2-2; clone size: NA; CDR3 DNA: TGTGCCAGCAGCGTATATCAGGGGGGCACCGGGGAGCTGTTTTTT; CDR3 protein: CASSVYQGGTGELFF
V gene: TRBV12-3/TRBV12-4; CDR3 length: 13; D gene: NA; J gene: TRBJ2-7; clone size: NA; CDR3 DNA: TGTGCCAGCAGTCTACCAATCGGGCAGGAGCAGTACTTC; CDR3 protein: CASSLPIGQEQYF
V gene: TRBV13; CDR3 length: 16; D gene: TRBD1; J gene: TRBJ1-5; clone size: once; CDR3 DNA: TGTGCCAGCAGCTTAGGGGTAGGGGGCATCAATCAGCCCCAGCATTTT; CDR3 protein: CASSLGVGGINQPQHF
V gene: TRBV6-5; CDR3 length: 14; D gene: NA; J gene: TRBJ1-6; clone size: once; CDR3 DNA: TGTGCCAGCAGTAACCCAGGTGGGAATTCACCCCTCCACTTT; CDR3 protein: CASSNPGGNSPLHF